The 17 T cell receptor beta chains in this list originate from one sample, sequenced in a study of T cell responses to AZD1222 COVID-19 vaccine. Profiling relied on immunoSEQ multiplex PCR, and the TCRdb table lists in-frame clones only, not all of them. The sample lists more than 120,000 clones, roughly 91% occurring once. Sequenced here: peripheral blood, sampled on day 0 of AZD1222 vaccination. These receptors were collected from an adult in good health.

The V gene is TRBV5-1, the J gene TRBJ2-1; 9 bases are a match to TRBD1. The CDR3 is 13 residues long. The germline CDR1 and CDR2 sequences are SGHRS and YFSETQ. After removal of 7 bases from V and 6 bases from J, the junction contained 5 bases not matched to a gene. This CDR3 is CASLGTGSNEQFF. As DNA, the CDR3 is TGCGCCAGCCTCGGGACAGGGAGCAATGAGCAGTTCTTC.

J is TRBJ1-4 and V is TRBV6-6; TRBD1 agrees at 7 bases. V gave up 8 bases and J gave up 3 bases; unmatched junction bases: 9. In germline, CDR1 is MNHNY, CDR2 SVGAGI (reference sequence). This CDR3 is built from 15 residues. CDR3 in amino acids: CASGSRGLANEKLFF. CDR3 nucleotide sequence: TGTGCCAGCGGATCAAGGGGGCTTGCTAATGAAAAACTGTTTTTT.

The V gene is TRBV10-1, the J gene TRBJ1-2; D ambiguous. CDR3 length: 12 amino acids. Germline V gene sequence: CDR1 WNHNN, CDR2 SYGVQD (reference sequence). V gave up 10 bases and J gave up 8 bases, with 17 bases separating them. CDR3 protein: CAIRQVSRGYTF. For the CDR3, the DNA is TGCGCCATCCGCCAGGTTTCACGGGGCTACACCTTC.

The chain combines TRBV3-1 (or the pseudogene TRBV3-2) with TRBJ2-6, with D maybe TRBD2 (6 bases). The length of the CDR3 is 17 residues. V shed 1 base and J shed 4 bases, with 14 bases lying between them. Germline V gene lookup returns CDR1 LGHDT and CDR2 YNNKEL (reference sequence). CDR3 amino acids: CASSQVGGTPGANVLTF. CDR3 nucleotides: TGTGCCAGCAGCCAAGTGGGGGGAACGCCCGGGGCCAACGTCCTGACTTTC.

The chain employs TRBV6-5 and TRBJ1-1; D may be TRBD1 (5 bases). This CDR3 region has 13 residues. Germline assignment: CDR1 MNHEY and CDR2 SVGAGI. Between the trimmed V and J ends, which lost 6 bases and 2 bases, there was a span of 10 bases. CDR3 loop: CASRPGQNTEAFF. CDR3 in DNA: TGTGCCAGCAGGCCCGGACAAAACACTGAAGCTTTCTTT.

The chain recombines TRBV9 with TRBJ2-7; 7 bases agree with TRBD2. V dropped 4 bases and J dropped 2; count of bases not matched to a gene: 9. The CDR3 length is 15 residues. The germline V gene encodes CDR1 SGDLS and CDR2 YYNGEE. CDR3 protein: CASSPGSGVAYEQYF. DNA of the CDR3: TGTGCCAGCAGCCCCGGGAGCGGGGTAGCCTACGAGCAGTACTTC.

V gene TRBV6-2 or TRBV6-3 combines with J gene TRBJ1-4, with D tentatively TRBD1 (6 bases). Germline assignment: CDR1 MNHEY and CDR2 SVGEGT. V was trimmed by 4 bases and J by 12 bases, leaving 21 bases between them. The CDR3 is 15 amino acids. The CDR3: CASSSTLFRGRQLFF. For the CDR3, the DNA is TGTGCCAGCAGTTCGACCCTTTTCAGGGGCAGGCAACTGTTTTTT.

CDR3 amino acids: CASSGGGDNQPQHF. DNA for the CDR3: TGTGCCAGCAGTGGAGGGGGGGATAATCAGCCCCAGCATTTT. This chain joins TRBV2 and TRBJ1-5; perhaps TRBD1 as D (6 bases). Germline assignment: CDR1 SNHLY and CDR2 FYNNEI. The CDR3 spans 14 residues. V was shortened by 4 bases and J by 4 bases, with 11 bases between the two germline ends.

CDR3 loop: CASSLVVTSSTGELFF. DNA for the CDR3: TGTGCCAGCAGCTTAGTTGTGACTAGTTCCACCGGGGAGCTGTTTTTT. The V and J genes are TRBV7-2 and TRBJ2-2, with a weak D call TRBD2 (6 bases). The germline gives CDR1 SGHTA, CDR2 FQGNSA. The CDR3 is 16 amino acids. The V and J ends lost 1 base and 4 bases respectively, with 13 bases between them.

V gene TRBV6-5 combines with J gene TRBJ1-5; D not resolved. Trimming took off 6 bases at V and 0 bases at J, with 12 bases between the two ends. CDR3 length: 15 residues. Looked up from germline, CDR1 is MNHEY and CDR2 is SVGAGI. The CDR3: CASSGPRVSNQPQHF. The CDR3 nucleotides are TGTGCCAGCAGCGGCCCTAGGGTTAGCAATCAGCCCCAGCATTTT.

CDR3 in amino acids: CASSQRRRGGNTIYF. CDR3 bases: TGTGCCAGCAGCCAGAGACGGAGAGGGGGAAACACCATATATTTT. The chain couples TRBV3-1 (or the pseudogene TRBV3-2) to TRBJ1-3; D unclear. Per the germline V gene, CDR1 is LGHDT and CDR2 is YNNKEL (reference sequence). The CDR3 contains 15 residues. Trimming pared 3 bases from V and 4 bases from J, leaving 13 bases between.

The V gene is TRBV2, the J gene TRBJ1-2; D is possibly TRBD1 (6 bases). This CDR3 spans 13 amino acids. Germline V gene sequence: CDR1 SNHLY, CDR2 FYNNEI. Trimming removed 5 bases from V and 4 bases from J, with 11 bases in between. The CDR3 region is CASSSQGFYGYTF. CDR3 sequence (DNA): TGTGCCAGCAGTTCTCAGGGGTTCTATGGCTACACCTTC. The full variable domain, rest sourced from reference TRBV2 and TRBJ1-2, is EPEVTQTPSHQVTQMGQEVILRCVPISNHLYFYWYRQILGQKVEFLVSFYNNEISEKSEIFDDQFSVERPDGSNFTLKIRSTKLEDSAMYFCASSSQGFYGYTFGSGTRLTVV.

The rearrangement links TRBV9 to TRBJ1-1; TRBD1 matches at 11 bases. The CDR3 extends over 14 amino acids. V shed 4 bases, J shed 5 bases, and the junction held 4 bases outside the gene matches. Germline lookup yields CDR1 SGDLS and CDR2 YYNGEE. This chain's CDR3 is CASSSGTGGTEAFF. CDR3 bases: TGTGCCAGCAGCTCCGGGACAGGGGGGACTGAAGCTTTCTTT.

J is TRBJ2-1 and V is TRBV5-1; 8 bases match TRBD2. The CDR3 spans 15 residues. From germline, CDR1 is SGHRS and CDR2 YFSETQ. J was trimmed by 4 bases and V by 5 bases; bases with no gene match: 8. CDR3 sequence: CASSPAGARYNEQFF. For the CDR3, the DNA is TGCGCCAGCAGTCCAGCGGGAGCTAGATACAATGAGCAGTTCTTC.

The chain employs TRBV12-3 or TRBV12-4 and TRBJ2-1; tentative D call: TRBD1 (5 bases). The CDR3 is 12 residues long. V lost 3 bases, J lost 8 bases, and 8 bases lay in between. CDR3 region: CASSFWGYEQFF. The CDR3 DNA sequence: TGTGCCAGCAGTTTCTGGGGCTATGAGCAGTTCTTC.

CDR3 DNA sequence: TGTGCCAGCAGTTCTCCGGGACACTGGAACACTGAAGCTTTCTTT. Translated, it gives CASSSPGHWNTEAFF. The rearrangement links TRBV6-5 to TRBJ1-1; tentatively, D is TRBD1 (6 bases). The CDR3 length is 15 residues. V dropped 4 bases and J dropped 1 base, with 13 bases sitting between them. The germline V gene has CDR1 MNHEY and CDR2 SVGAGI.

The rearrangement links TRBV7-9 to TRBJ1-2; D is uncertain. Trimming removed 3 bases at V and 2 bases at J, with 10 bases between. This CDR3 is 14 amino acids long. Germline V gene sequence: CDR1 SEHNR, CDR2 FQNEAQ (reference sequence). The CDR3 sequence is CASSFGEGNYGYTF. DNA of the CDR3: TGTGCCAGCAGCTTTGGCGAGGGAAACTATGGCTACACCTTC.